This entry lists 13 T cell receptor beta chains sequenced from one sample in a study of shared clonotypes between healthy human individuals. Data came from immunoSEQ multiplex PCR; TCRdb stores just in-frame clones and leaves some out. The repertoire includes around 1.6 million clones, 95% to 99% of them detected once, and roughly 0.4% sits in the top ten. Sequencing was carried out using naive CD4+ T cells sorted from blood. Subset defined: CD45RA+ positively selected. The receptors come from a man aged 25-45 years in good health.

The chain recombines TRBV5-1 with TRBJ2-2; TRBD1 is a possible D gene (6 bases). Between the trimmed V and J ends, which lost 2 bases and 3 bases, there was a span of 11 bases. CDR1 is SGHRS, CDR2 YFSETQ, per germline. The CDR3 spans 15 residues. CDR3 nucleotides: TGCGCCAGCAGCTTCAGGGGCTCCGACACCGGGGAGCTGTTTTTT. It is translated as CASSFRGSDTGELFF.

This chain connects TRBV18 to TRBJ2-5, with TRBD2 matching 8 bases. Germline lookup yields CDR1 KGHSH and CDR2 LQKENI. This CDR3 is 17 amino acids long. J was trimmed by 4 bases and V by 2 bases; bases with no gene match: 12. This CDR3 reads CASSPVRAAGGGETQYF. The CDR3, as DNA: TGTGCCAGCTCACCAGTTAGGGCTGCGGGAGGAGGAGAGACCCAGTACTTC.

CDR3 bases: TGTGCCAGCAGTTACTCCACGGCTCGCACAGATACGCAGTATTTT. Translated: CASSYSTARTDTQYF. The rearrangement joins TRBV6-5 to TRBJ2-3; D is ambiguous. Germline loops: CDR1 MNHEY, CDR2 SVGAGI. The V and J ends lost 0 bases and 1 base respectively, with 8 bases between them. This CDR3 is built from 15 residues.

This chain uses TRBV2 with TRBJ1-1, with a weak D call TRBD1 (6 bases). The V gene's germline CDR1 is SNHLY and CDR2 FYNNEI. V lost 4 bases and J 1 base, leaving 16 bases between the germline ends. This CDR3 region has 16 residues. As DNA, the CDR3 is TGTGCCAGCAGTGGAGGGGGTGGAAGGCGGAACACTGAAGCTTTCTTT. The encoded protein is CASSGGGGRRNTEAFF.

The V call is TRBV10-1, the J call TRBJ1-5; D gene unclear. Trimming removed 1 base at V and 5 bases at J, with 6 bases between. This CDR3 contains 13 residues. CDR1 and CDR2 (germline): WNHNN, SYGVQD (reference sequence). The DNA for the CDR3 is TGCGCCAGCAGTGAGTATGTTGATCAGCCCCAGCATTTT. Its translation is CASSEYVDQPQHF.

The chain joins TRBV14 to TRBJ2-1; TRBD2 might be the D (6 bases). Between the trimmed V and J ends, which lost 0 bases and 9 bases, there was a span of 24 bases. The CDR3 totals 18 residues. CDR1 is SGHDN and CDR2 is FVKESK in the germline V gene. The CDR3 loop is CASSQDLGQRGGNTEQFF. The DNA for the CDR3 is TGTGCCAGCAGCCAAGACCTAGGCCAGCGTGGCGGGAACACTGAGCAGTTCTTC.

For this clone: This sample also contains other DNA sequences that code for the same CDR3. The chain carries TRBV15 and TRBJ1-5; D possibly corresponds to TRBD1 (5 bases). Deletions cut 1 base from V and 4 bases from J, with 8 bases between. The CDR3 contains 14 residues. Looked up from germline, CDR1 is LNHNV and CDR2 is YYDKDF (reference sequence). The CDR3 reads CATSRAGSNQPQHF. The CDR3 bases are TGTGCCACCAGCAGAGCAGGGAGTAATCAGCCCCAGCATTTT.

The CDR3 DNA reads as TGCGCCAGCAGCTTCTCGGACGGTAACTATGGCTACACCTTC. The encoded protein is CASSFSDGNYGYTF. The rearrangement joins TRBV5-1 to TRBJ1-2, with D hard to call. V was shortened by 2 bases and J by 1 base, with 9 bases between the two germline ends. The length of the CDR3 is 14 residues. Germline CDR1 reads SGHRS; CDR2 reads YFSETQ.

The chain couples TRBV5-4 to TRBJ2-5; TRBD1 or TRBD2 may be the D gene (5 bases each). The CDR3 length is 14 residues. The V gene lost 6 bases and the J gene lost 6 bases, with 18 bases spanning the gap. Germline V lookup: CDR1 SGHNT, CDR2 YYREEE (reference sequence). For the CDR3, the DNA is TGTGCCAGCACCTCTCCAGGGAGAGAGAAGACCCAGTACTTC. It codes for CASTSPGREKTQYF.

The J gene is TRBJ2-7, the V gene TRBV5-1; 9 nucleotides line up with TRBD1. The J segment lost 0 bases and the V segment lost 4 bases, leaving 8 bases of the junction unmatched. Germline V gene sequence: CDR1 SGHRS, CDR2 YFSETQ. The CDR3 covers 16 residues. The DNA for the CDR3 is TGCGCCAGCAGCAGGGGAACAGGGGGCGCCTCCTACGAGCAGTACTTC. Translation: CASSRGTGGASYEQYF.

The CDR3 DNA reads as TGCAGCGTTAGGCGTGACAGGCAAGAGACCCAGTACTTC. This sequence encodes CSVRRDRQETQYF. J is TRBJ2-5 and V is TRBV29-1; perhaps TRBD1 as D (6 bases). V was pared by 5 bases and J by 2 bases, with 12 bases between. Germline values: CDR1 SQVTM, CDR2 ANQGSEA. CDR3 length: 13 amino acids.

The CDR3 coding sequence is TGCGCCAGCAGTACTATCCCGACCGGCGGACAAGAGACCCAGTACTTC. This gives the protein CASSTIPTGGQETQYF. The chain has TRBV5-1 and TRBJ2-5; D unclear. CDR3 size: 16 residues. The V end lost 5 bases, the J end lost 2 bases, and 19 bases lay between the germline ends. In germline, CDR1 is SGHRS, CDR2 YFSETQ.

The rearrangement uses TRBV4-3 and TRBJ1-4; no clear D gene. This CDR3 contains 15 residues. Trimming left V 2 bases short and J 0 bases short, with 7 bases between. Germline values: CDR1 LGHNA, CDR2 YSLEER. DNA of the CDR3: TGCGCCAGCAGCCAACACATAGCAACTAATGAAAAACTGTTTTTT. Amino acids: CASSQHIATNEKLFF.